A selection of T cell receptor beta chains follows, all from one sample in a study of early T cells in non-severe SARS-CoV-2 infection. TCRdb reprocessed the 5' RACE reads with MiXCR, giving one entry per CDR3 protein. The repertoire consists of about 61,000 distinct CDR3 sequences, with 12% occurring once and the leading ten covering 1% to 1.5%. The sample here was whole blood, taken at baseline. The receptors were sampled from an adult who was a healthcare worker with PCR-confirmed SARS-CoV-2 infection or an uninfected control (not recorded which). The donor label of this sample is uncertain. CDR3s include the opening cysteine and the closing phenylalanine or tryptophan. A D gene is named only where the DNA matches it firmly. The size entry is marked missing in some rows and otherwise reads once, few, many or a size class.

abundance	v_gene	d_gene	j_gene	CDR3aa	CDR3nt
.	TRBV3-1	.	TRBJ2-3	CASSGGQWGTDTQYF	TGTGCCAGCAGCGGAGGGCAGTGGGGCACAGATACGCAGTATTTT
many	TRBV5-5	.	TRBJ2-1	CASSRGTVKNEQFF	TGTGCCAGCAGCCGCGGGACAGTGAAAAATGAGCAGTTCTTC
few	TRBV11-2	.	TRBJ1-3	CASSRGQYLGNTIYF	TGTGCCAGCAGCCGCGGACAGTATCTTGGAAACACCATATATTTT
.	TRBV12-3/TRBV12-4	TRBD1	TRBJ1-2	CASTRQGVAYTF	TGTGCCAGCACCCGACAGGGTGTTGCCTACACCTTC
few	TRBV27	TRBD1	TRBJ1-6	CASSLSTGGGRSYNSPLHF	TGTGCCAGCAGTTTATCGACAGGGGGCGGCCGCTCCTATAATTCACCCCTCCACTTT
few	TRBV15	.	TRBJ1-6	CATSRERPSSYNSPLHF	TGTGCCACCAGCAGAGAAAGGCCAAGCTCCTATAATTCACCCCTCCACTTT
few	TRBV12-3/TRBV12-4	TRBD1	TRBJ2-3	CATTGGTDTQYF	TGTGCCACCACAGGGGGCACAGATACGCAGTATTTT
.	TRBV6-4	.	TRBJ2-1	CASSDGSYNEQFF	TGTGCCAGCAGTGATGGCTCCTACAATGAGCAGTTCTTC
.	TRBV5-1	TRBD2	TRBJ2-1	CASSQGLAGGESSYNEQFF	TGCGCCAGCAGCCAGGGACTAGCGGGGGGCGAGAGCTCCTACAATGAGCAGTTCTTC
few	TRBV5-1	.	TRBJ1-3	CASSPRAGTSGNTIYF	TGCGCCAGCAGCCCGAGGGCGGGGACCTCTGGAAACACCATATATTTT